Below, 19 T cell receptor beta chains from the same sample are listed, as sequenced in a study of blood T cell repertoires in COVID-19. Some clones are missing from TCRdb's copy, which holds only in-frame ones; the method was immunoSEQ multiplex PCR. The sample shows over 110,000 clones, 75% to 85% of them seen only once. What was sequenced was peripheral blood. These receptors all stem from a man aged 65-85 years who had recovered from COVID-19.

This clone occurred once. The rearrangement uses TRBV7-3 and TRBJ2-3; weak D call: TRBD1 (5 bases). V lost 3 bases to trimming and J lost 2 bases, with 12 bases between them. This CDR3 is built from 15 residues. In germline, CDR1 is SGHTA, CDR2 FQGTGA. CDR3 in DNA: TGTGCCAGCAGCTTGAGTGGCGGACACACAGATACGCAGTATTTT. It is translated as CASSLSGGHTDTQYF.

In the case of this clone: At one end the junction does not follow the germline gene, possibly because of a read error. V gene TRBV2 combines with J gene TRBJ2-1; D might be TRBD2 (5 bases). CDR1 is SNHLY, CDR2 FYNNEI, per germline. The CDR3 totals 14 residues. The CDR3 loop reads CASSPPGNYDEQFF. The CDR3 DNA reads as TGTGCCAGCAGCCCCCCCGGGAACTACGATGAGCAGTTCTTC.

This clone was observed a handful of times. The rearrangement joins TRBV29-1 to TRBJ2-2, with 7 nucleotides matching TRBD1. This CDR3 is 14 amino acids long. After removal of 7 bases from V and 6 bases from J, the junction contained 11 bases not matched to a gene. The germline CDR1 and CDR2 sequences are SQVTM and ANQGSEA. CDR3 nucleotide sequence: TGCAGCGCCGAGGGCAGGGGGAGTCCCGGGGAGCTGTTTTTT. Residues: CSAEGRGSPGELFF.

The chain has TRBV7-9 and TRBJ2-2; the match to TRBD1 covers 7 bases. Germline V gene lookup returns CDR1 SEHNR and CDR2 FQNEAQ (reference sequence). CDR3 size: 16 residues. V was pared by 5 bases and J by 5 bases, with 11 bases of the junction left unmatched. The CDR3 DNA reads TGTGCCAGCAGCGTAGGCCCCGGACAGGCTACCGGGGAGCTGTTTTTT. Translating it yields CASSVGPGQATGELFF.

The chain links TRBV25-1 to TRBJ2-5; TRBD1 matches 7 bases. V was clipped by 2 bases and J by 0 bases; unmatched bases: 3. This CDR3 has 15 amino acids. Germline loops: CDR1 MGHDK, CDR2 SYGVNS. The CDR3 protein is CASSEVTGYQETQYF. CDR3 nucleotide sequence: TGTGCCAGCAGTGAAGTGACAGGGTACCAAGAGACCCAGTACTTC.

The gene calls are TRBV5-5 and TRBJ2-5; TRBD1 is a possible D gene (7 bases). Germline assignment: CDR1 SGHKS and CDR2 YYEKEE (reference sequence). There are 13 residues in the CDR3. V lost 6 bases and J 3 bases, leaving 12 bases between the germline ends. As DNA, the CDR3 is TGTGCCAGCATCCGGGGGACAGAAGAGACCCAGTACTTC. Residues: CASIRGTEETQYF.

Notes on this clone: One junction end disagrees with the germline gene, perhaps due to a read error. The V call is TRBV3-1 (or the pseudogene TRBV3-2), the J call TRBJ2-7, with 8 bases matching TRBD1. The germline gives CDR1 LGHDT, CDR2 YNNKEL (reference sequence). The length of the CDR3 is 15 residues. The CDR3 region has the DNA TGTGCCAGCAGCCCCCTGACAGGGGAGTCCTCCGAGCAGTACTTC. Amino acids: CASSPLTGESSEQYF.

This sequence joins TRBV7-2 and TRBJ2-5; 7 bases map to TRBD1. In germline, CDR1 is SGHTA, CDR2 FQGNSA. Unmatched junction bases numbered 5, after V lost 2 bases and J lost 5 bases. The length of the CDR3 is 14 residues. CDR3 nucleotide sequence: TGTGCCAGCAGCTTACGAGGGGGCCGGGAGACCCAGTACTTC. Protein: CASSLRGGRETQYF. The full variable domain, in which reference TRBV7-2 and TRBJ2-5 provide the parts outside the CDR3, is GAGVSQSPSNKVTEKGKDVELRCDPISGHTALYWYRQSLGQGLEFLIYFQGNSAPDKSGLPSDRFSAERTGGSVSTLTIQRTQQEDSAVYLCASSLRGGRETQYFGPGTRLLVL.

The chain employs TRBV5-4 and TRBJ2-3, with TRBD2 matching over 12 bases. Per germline, CDR1 SGHNT and CDR2 YYREEE (reference sequence). The junction had 6 bases not matched to a gene; V was cut back by 3 bases and J by 4 bases. The CDR3 loop spans 16 amino acids. CDR3 region: CASSSRTSGMPDTQYF. DNA of the CDR3: TGTGCCAGCAGCTCTCGGACTAGCGGGATGCCAGATACGCAGTATTTT.

V usage is TRBV30 and J usage is TRBJ1-2; unclear D gene. The CDR3 consists of 11 residues. In germline, CDR1 is GTSNPN, CDR2 SVGIG (reference sequence). The ends were cut back, 0 bases at V and 14 bases at J, with 13 bases in the middle. This CDR3 reads CAWSVPGESTF. The CDR3 nucleotides are TGTGCCTGGAGTGTACCGGGTGAGTCGACCTTC.

The chain has TRBV3-1 (or the pseudogene TRBV3-2) and TRBJ2-5, with 12 nucleotides matching TRBD2. CDR3 length: 18 residues. Germline V lookup: CDR1 LGHDT, CDR2 YNNKEL (reference sequence). The V and J ends lost 1 base and 5 bases, in that order; junction bases with no gene match: 11. CDR3 sequence (DNA): TGTGCCAGCAGCCAAGGCAAACTAGCGGGAGGTACCCCCGAGACCCAGTACTTC. It codes for CASSQGKLAGGTPETQYF.

The chain has TRBV4-1 and TRBJ2-7; TRBD2 agrees at 9 bases. The CDR3 is 14 amino acids. V shed 0 bases and J 5 bases; nucleotides not matched to a gene: 2. Germline assignment: CDR1 MGHRA and CDR2 YSYEKL. The CDR3 loop reads CASSQDSGSHEQYF. CDR3 nucleotide sequence: TGCGCCAGCAGCCAAGATAGCGGGAGCCACGAGCAGTACTTC.

The genes are TRBV27 and TRBJ2-7; 10 nucleotides align to TRBD2. CDR3 size: 15 residues. After removal of 5 bases from V and 2 bases from J, the junction contained 6 bases not matched to a gene. Germline V gene data show CDR1 as MNHEY and CDR2 as SMNVEV (reference sequence). The CDR3 region is CASSTWTSGAYEQYF. The CDR3 region has the DNA TGTGCCAGCAGTACGTGGACTAGCGGTGCCTACGAGCAGTACTTC.

CDR3 nucleotide sequence: TGTGCCATCAGTGAGTCGGGCGGAGGGACCCAGTACTTC. It specifies CAISESGGGTQYF. This rearrangement joins TRBV10-3 to TRBJ2-5, with TRBD2 as a possible D gene (5 bases). V was shortened by 0 bases and J by 7 bases, with 9 bases between the two germline ends. Germline V lookup: CDR1 ENHRY, CDR2 SYGVKD. This CDR3 is built from 13 residues.

The rearrangement joins TRBV3-1 (or the pseudogene TRBV3-2) to TRBJ2-3; TRBD2 aligns across 11 bases. The CDR3 consists of 16 residues. Unmatched junction bases numbered 6, after V lost 5 bases and J lost 2 bases. Germline V lookup: CDR1 LGHDT, CDR2 YNNKEL (reference sequence). Written as DNA, the CDR3 is TGTGCCAGCAGCGCGGGACTAGCGGTGCTCACAGATACGCAGTATTTT. Translating gives CASSAGLAVLTDTQYF.

V usage is TRBV25-1 and J usage is TRBJ1-4; 8 bases match TRBD1. CDR1 and CDR2 (germline): MGHDK, SYGVNS. The CDR3 is made up of 15 amino acids. The V segment lost 7 bases and the J segment 7 bases; nucleotides outside the gene matches: 11. CDR3 nucleotide sequence: TGTGCCAGCATCACAGGACAGGGCGGGAGTGAAAAACTGTTTTTT. This codes for CASITGQGGSEKLFF.

CDR3 residues: CASSQELQTTQQYF. In DNA, the CDR3 is TGTGCCAGCAGCCAAGAACTCCAGACTACCCAGCAGTACTTC. V and J are TRBV3-1 (or the pseudogene TRBV3-2) and TRBJ2-7, with D possibly matching TRBD2 (5 bases). V dropped 0 bases and J dropped 8 bases, with 14 bases sitting between them. Germline CDR1 reads LGHDT; CDR2 reads YNNKEL (reference sequence). There are 14 residues in the CDR3.

The CDR3 bases are TGTGCCAGCTCACCGAACCGACCCGGGACAGGGGGCGCGGGCACCGGGGAGCTGTTTTTT. Translated: CASSPNRPGTGGAGTGELFF. The chain recombines TRBV18 with TRBJ2-2, with TRBD1 matching 12 bases. This CDR3 spans 20 amino acids. Germline V CDR1 and CDR2: KGHSH, LQKENI. The V segment lost 3 bases and the J segment 4 bases; nucleotides outside the gene matches: 15.

J is TRBJ2-3 and V is TRBV12-5; D may be TRBD2 (6 bases). Trimming cost V 5 bases and J 2 bases, with 17 bases left between them. The germline gives CDR1 LGHNT, CDR2 FRNRAP. CDR3 length: 16 amino acids. In DNA form, the CDR3 reads TGTGCTAGTGGTCCCCGGGGGAGCGGCCTCACAGATACGCAGTATTTT. Protein: CASGPRGSGLTDTQYF.